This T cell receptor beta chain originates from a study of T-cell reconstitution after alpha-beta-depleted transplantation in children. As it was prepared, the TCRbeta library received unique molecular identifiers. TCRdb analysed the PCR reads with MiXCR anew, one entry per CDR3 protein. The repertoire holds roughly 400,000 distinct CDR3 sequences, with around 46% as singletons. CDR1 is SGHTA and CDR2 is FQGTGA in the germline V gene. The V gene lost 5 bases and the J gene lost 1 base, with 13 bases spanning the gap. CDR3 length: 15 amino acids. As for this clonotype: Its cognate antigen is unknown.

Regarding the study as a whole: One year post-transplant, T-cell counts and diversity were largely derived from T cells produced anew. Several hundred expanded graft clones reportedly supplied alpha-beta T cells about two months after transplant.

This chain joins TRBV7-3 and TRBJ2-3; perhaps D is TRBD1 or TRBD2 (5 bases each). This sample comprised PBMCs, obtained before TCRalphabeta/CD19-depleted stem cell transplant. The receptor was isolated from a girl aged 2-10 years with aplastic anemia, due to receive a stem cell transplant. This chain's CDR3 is CASSLGDSRTDTQYF. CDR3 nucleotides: TGTGCCAGCAGCCTGGGGGATTCACGCACAGATACGCAGTATTTT.